The present entry profiles one TCR beta chain with its context. Its antigen specificity is not known. Base qualities are not recorded, but no much larger clone differs from it by a single base. The CDR3 goes from the cysteine to the phenylalanine over 15 residues. Only CDR3 DNA remains: 45 bases, in frame from the first base. Based on the germline V gene, the CDR1 and CDR2 sequences are MNHNS and SASEGT. V loses 9 bases, J loses 0 bases, and the germline ends lie 14 bases apart. The entry originates in a study of shared clonotypes between healthy human individuals (dated by TCRdb to about 2020). As for the study more broadly: The cohort comprised two women and a few men aged 18 to 49 years. Libraries were prepared and TCR repertoires were sequenced by different laboratories using diverse techniques, in order to increase sequencing depth and limit assay-specific biases. For each donor, CD4 naive and CD4 memory were each given three plates, CD8 naive was given two plates, and CD8 memory was given one plate. Blood TCR repertoires of about five healthy adults were deeply sequenced to estimate repertoire size and the extent of clonotype sharing between individuals. Each donor's leukapheresis produced roughly between about 0.8 and 8.9 billion PBMCs.

General study outcomes and caveats: Naive subsets generally had larger estimated clonotype richness than memory subsets did. The small number of donors limited the genetic and exposure-history diversity represented. Sampling was restricted to blood, and TCR repertoires in tissue are likely to differ from TCR repertoires in blood. Pairwise subsampling indicated that sequencing depth was expected to affect the degree of clonotype sharing among donors. Incomplete sequencing was indicated by rarefaction of sorted-subset datasets, despite the large sequencing depth. Sharing across a handful of donors was observed for around 4.8% of naive CD4, over 3% of naive CD8, 2% to 2.5% of memory CD4, and about 0.38% of memory CD8 clonotypes. Higher generation probabilities were observed for clonotypes shared by all four sorted-subset donors than for non-shared clonotypes.

Using the deep immunoSEQ assay, multiplex PCR amplified TCR CDR3 regions from genomic DNA. For each cell subset, the extracted genomic DNA was distributed evenly across all wells of several immunoSEQ 96-well plates, and each plate served as one replicate. For sorted subsets, approximately 210 ng of genomic DNA, equivalent to some 30,000 T cell genomes, went into each replicate PCR. The purified libraries were quantified using a Qubit 3.0 fluorometer, sized with a Bioanalyzer 2100, and then quantified again using the KAPA Library Quantification kit. A separate single-read 150-cycle Illumina NextSeq 550 flow cell was used to sequence each immunoSEQ 96-well plate. In the original analysis: Because the immunoSEQ output included only junctional sequences and no quality scores, the filtering could not be the same as the filtering used for full-length reads. To assign V/J genes and CDR3, sequences were annotated against IMGT germline references using PyIR, a Python wrapper for IgBLAST v1.9. Any read was removed if the V/J assignment was weak (E-value above 1e-6), the CDR3 was missing, or the read contained stop codons, out-of-frame junctions, or ambiguous translated residues. V3J clonotypes were defined as sequences sharing the same inferred V gene, J gene, and CDR3 amino acid sequence. Percentage overlap between repertoires was calculated by dividing the number of shared unique clonotypes by the size of the smaller repertoire. Repertoire richness was assessed with RTK rarefaction, the Chao1 estimator, and Recon v2.1 estimates of unobserved clonotypes. OLGA was used to compute generation probabilities for all TCRbeta clonotypes that the gDNA method yielded from a handful of donors. This immuneACCESS table, as held by TCRdb, lists in-frame sequences with V and J called but not all clones. Of the missing ones, under half trace to an unresolved V gene in checked studies; the others have no known cause. V and J calls and clone size are as listed in that table; D and trimming were resolved from the DNA. Here the sample has about 1 million clones; more than 60% occur a single time. Approximately 1.5% of the sample is held by the ten biggest clonotypes.

Donors were healthy HIV-negative adults with no recently reported acute infections or vaccinations. Every donor was a Caucasian adult residing in Nashville, Tennessee, USA. Magnetic negative selection was used to enrich CD4+ T cells, after which naive cells were positively selected on CD45RA and the negative fraction became the memory subset. Blood was obtained by leukapheresis, after which PBMCs were separated by Ficoll-Histopaque density gradient centrifugation and cryopreserved in liquid nitrogen vapor phase. Purity and quantity of every magnetically sorted T cell population were checked by analytical flow cytometry. Each sorted fraction had its genomic DNA isolated and then quantified by UV absorbance on a Nanodrop 2000c.

This sequence uses TRBV6-1 and TRBJ2-2; a tentative D match to TRBD1 spans 7 bases. Source material: memory CD4+ T cells sorted from blood. What the cell subset or site label conveys for this sample: CD45RA-negative fraction. The sequence was obtained from a man between 18 and 35 years old in good health. The DNA reads TGTGCCAGTCCTCGGGGGACAGCGAACACCGGGGAGCTGTTTTTT. This yields the protein CASPRGTANTGELFF.